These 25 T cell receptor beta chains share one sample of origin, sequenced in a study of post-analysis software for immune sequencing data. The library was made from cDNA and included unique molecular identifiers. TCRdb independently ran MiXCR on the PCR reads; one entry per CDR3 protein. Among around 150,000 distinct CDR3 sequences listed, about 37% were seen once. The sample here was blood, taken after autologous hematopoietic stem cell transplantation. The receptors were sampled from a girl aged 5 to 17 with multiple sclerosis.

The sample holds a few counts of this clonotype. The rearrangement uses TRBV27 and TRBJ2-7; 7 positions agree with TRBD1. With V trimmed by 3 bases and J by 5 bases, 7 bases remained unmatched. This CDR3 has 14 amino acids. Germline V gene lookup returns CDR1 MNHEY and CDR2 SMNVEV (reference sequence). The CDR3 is CASSFGRGFNEQYF. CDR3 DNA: TGTGCCAGCAGTTTCGGCAGGGGGTTCAACGAGCAGTACTTC.

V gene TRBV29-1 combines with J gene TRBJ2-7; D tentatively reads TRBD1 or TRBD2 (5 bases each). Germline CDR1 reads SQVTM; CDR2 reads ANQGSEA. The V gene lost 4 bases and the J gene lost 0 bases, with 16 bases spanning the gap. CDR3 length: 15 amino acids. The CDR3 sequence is CSVARGDHDSYEQYF. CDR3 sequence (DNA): TGCAGCGTTGCGAGAGGGGACCATGACTCCTACGAGCAGTACTTC.

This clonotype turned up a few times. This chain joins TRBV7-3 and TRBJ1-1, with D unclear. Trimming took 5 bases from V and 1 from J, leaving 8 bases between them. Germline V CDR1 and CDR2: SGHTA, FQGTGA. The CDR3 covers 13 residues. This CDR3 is CASSPQANTEAFF. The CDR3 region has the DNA TGTGCCAGCAGCCCCCAGGCGAACACTGAAGCTTTCTTT.

CDR3 residues: CASSVTGGLTDTQYF. The DNA for the CDR3 is TGTGCCAGCAGTGTGACAGGGGGCCTAACAGATACGCAGTATTTT. The chain joins TRBV27 to TRBJ2-3; 10 bases match TRBD1. Per germline, CDR1 MNHEY and CDR2 SMNVEV (reference sequence). The CDR3 is 15 residues long. With V trimmed by 5 bases and J by 3 bases, 5 bases remained unmatched.

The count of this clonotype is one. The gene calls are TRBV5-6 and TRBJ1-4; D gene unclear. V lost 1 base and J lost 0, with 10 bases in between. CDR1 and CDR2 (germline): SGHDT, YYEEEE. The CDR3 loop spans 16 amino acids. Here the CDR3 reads CASSLIGSATNEKLFF. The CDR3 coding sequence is TGTGCCAGCAGCTTGATAGGTTCTGCAACTAATGAAAAACTGTTTTTT.

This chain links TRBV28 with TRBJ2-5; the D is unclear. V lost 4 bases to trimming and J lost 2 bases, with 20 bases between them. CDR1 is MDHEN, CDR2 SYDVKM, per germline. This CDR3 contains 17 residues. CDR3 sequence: CASSSRSPVWLQETQYF. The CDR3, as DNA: TGTGCCAGCAGTTCCCGGTCACCCGTCTGGCTACAAGAGACCCAGTACTTC.

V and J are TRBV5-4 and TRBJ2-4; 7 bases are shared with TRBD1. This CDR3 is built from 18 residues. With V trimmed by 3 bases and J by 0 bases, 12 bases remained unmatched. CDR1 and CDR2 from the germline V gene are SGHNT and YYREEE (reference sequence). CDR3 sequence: CASSSKTGQEIAKNIQYF. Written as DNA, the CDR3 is TGTGCCAGCAGCTCAAAAACCGGACAGGAGATAGCCAAAAACATTCAGTACTTC.

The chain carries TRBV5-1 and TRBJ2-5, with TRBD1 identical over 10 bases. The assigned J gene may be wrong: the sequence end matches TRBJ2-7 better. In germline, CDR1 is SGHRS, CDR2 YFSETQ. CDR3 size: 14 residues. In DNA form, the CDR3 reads TGCGCCAGCGCCGATGGGACAGGGGACTACGAGCAGTACTTC. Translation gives CASADGTGDYEQYF.

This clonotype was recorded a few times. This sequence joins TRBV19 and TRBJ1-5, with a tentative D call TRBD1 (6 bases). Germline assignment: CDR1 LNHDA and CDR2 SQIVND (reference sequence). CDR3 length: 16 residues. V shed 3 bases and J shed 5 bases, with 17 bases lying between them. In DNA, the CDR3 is TGTGCCAGTAGTATGGATAATAGAGGGGGTGATCAGCCCCAGCATTTT. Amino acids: CASSMDNRGGDQPQHF. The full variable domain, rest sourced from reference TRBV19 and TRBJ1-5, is DGGITQSPKYLFRKEGQNVTLSCEQNLNHDAMYWYRQDPGQGLRLIYYSQIVNDFQKGDIAEGYSVSREKKESFPLTVTSAQKNPTAFYLCASSMDNRGGDQPQHFGDGTRLSIL.

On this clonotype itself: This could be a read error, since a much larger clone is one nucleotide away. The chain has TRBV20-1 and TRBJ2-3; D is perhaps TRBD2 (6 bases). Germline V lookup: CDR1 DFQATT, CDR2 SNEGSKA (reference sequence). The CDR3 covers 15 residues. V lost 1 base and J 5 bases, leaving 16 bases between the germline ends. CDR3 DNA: TGCAGTGCTAGAGTCCCCGGGAGACCCATAGATACGCAGTATTTT. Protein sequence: CSARVPGRPIDTQYF.

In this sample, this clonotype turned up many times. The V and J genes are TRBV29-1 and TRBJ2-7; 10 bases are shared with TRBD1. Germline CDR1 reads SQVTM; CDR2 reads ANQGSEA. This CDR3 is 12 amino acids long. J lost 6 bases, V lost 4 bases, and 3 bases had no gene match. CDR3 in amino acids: CSVGDRGREQYF. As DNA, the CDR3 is TGCAGCGTTGGGGACAGGGGACGCGAGCAGTACTTC.

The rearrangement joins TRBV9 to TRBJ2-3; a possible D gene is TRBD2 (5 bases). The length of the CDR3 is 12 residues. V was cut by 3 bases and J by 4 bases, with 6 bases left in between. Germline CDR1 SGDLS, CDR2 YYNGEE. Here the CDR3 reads CASSEAADTQYF. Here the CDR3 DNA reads TGTGCCAGCAGCGAAGCGGCAGATACGCAGTATTTT.

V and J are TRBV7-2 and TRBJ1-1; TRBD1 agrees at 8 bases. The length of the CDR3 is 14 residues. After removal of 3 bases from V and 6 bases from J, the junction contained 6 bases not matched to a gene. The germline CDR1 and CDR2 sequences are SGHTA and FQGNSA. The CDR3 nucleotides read TGTGCCAGCAGCTTCAGGGGGCGCGACGCTGAAGCTTTCTTT. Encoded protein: CASSFRGRDAEAFF. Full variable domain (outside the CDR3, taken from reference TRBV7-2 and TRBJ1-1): GAGVSQSPSNKVTEKGKDVELRCDPISGHTALYWYRQSLGQGLEFLIYFQGNSAPDKSGLPSDRFSAERTGGSVSTLTIQRTQQEDSAVYLCASSFRGRDAEAFFGQGTRLTVV.

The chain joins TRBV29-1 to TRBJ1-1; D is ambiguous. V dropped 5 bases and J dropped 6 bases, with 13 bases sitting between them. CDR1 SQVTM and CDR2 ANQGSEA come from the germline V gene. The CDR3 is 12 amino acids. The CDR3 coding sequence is TGCAGCGTTATAGAGGCTTACCCTGAAGCTTTCTTT. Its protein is CSVIEAYPEAFF.

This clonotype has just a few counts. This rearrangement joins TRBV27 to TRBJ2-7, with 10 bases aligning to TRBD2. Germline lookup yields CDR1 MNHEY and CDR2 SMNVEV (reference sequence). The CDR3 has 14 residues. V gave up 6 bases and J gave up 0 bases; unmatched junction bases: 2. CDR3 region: CASRSSGSSYEQYF. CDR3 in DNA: TGTGCCAGCAGGTCTAGCGGGAGCTCCTACGAGCAGTACTTC.

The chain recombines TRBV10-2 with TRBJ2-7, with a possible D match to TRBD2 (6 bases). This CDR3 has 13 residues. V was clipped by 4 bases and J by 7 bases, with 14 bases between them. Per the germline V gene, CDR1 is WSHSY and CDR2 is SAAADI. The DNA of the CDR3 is TGCGCCAGCAGTGGGGGGGTGATTGAAGAGCAGTACTTC. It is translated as CASSGGVIEEQYF.

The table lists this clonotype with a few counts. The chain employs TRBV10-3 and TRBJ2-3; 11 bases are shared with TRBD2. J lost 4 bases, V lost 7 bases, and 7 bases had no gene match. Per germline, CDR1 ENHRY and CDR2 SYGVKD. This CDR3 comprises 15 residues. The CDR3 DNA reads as TGTGCCATCAAGGGACTAGCGGAGGGCCCAGATACGCAGTATTTT. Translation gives CAIKGLAEGPDTQYF.

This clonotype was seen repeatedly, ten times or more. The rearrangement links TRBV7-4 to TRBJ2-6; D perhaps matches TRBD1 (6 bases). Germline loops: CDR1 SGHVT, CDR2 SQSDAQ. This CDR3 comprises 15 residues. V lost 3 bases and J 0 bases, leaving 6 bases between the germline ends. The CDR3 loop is CASSLDSSGANVLTF. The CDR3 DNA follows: TGTGCCAGCAGCTTGGACAGCTCTGGGGCCAACGTCCTGACTTTC.

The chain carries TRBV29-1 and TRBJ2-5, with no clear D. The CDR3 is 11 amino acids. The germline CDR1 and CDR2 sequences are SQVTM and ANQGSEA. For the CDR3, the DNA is TGCACCCCTTGCGAGCGTAGAGAGCAGTACTTC. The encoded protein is CTPCERREQYF.

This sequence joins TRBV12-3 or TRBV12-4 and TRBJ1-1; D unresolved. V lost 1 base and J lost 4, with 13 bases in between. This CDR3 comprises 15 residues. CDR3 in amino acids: CASSLGQIIGTEAFF. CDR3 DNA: TGTGCCAGCAGTTTAGGCCAGATAATAGGCACTGAAGCTTTCTTT.

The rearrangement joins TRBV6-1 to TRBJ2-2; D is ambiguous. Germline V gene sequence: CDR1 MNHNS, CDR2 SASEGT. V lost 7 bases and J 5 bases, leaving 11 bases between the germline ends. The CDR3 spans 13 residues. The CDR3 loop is CASISPQTGELFF. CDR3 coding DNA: TGTGCCAGCATCTCCCCCCAAACCGGGGAGCTGTTTTTT.

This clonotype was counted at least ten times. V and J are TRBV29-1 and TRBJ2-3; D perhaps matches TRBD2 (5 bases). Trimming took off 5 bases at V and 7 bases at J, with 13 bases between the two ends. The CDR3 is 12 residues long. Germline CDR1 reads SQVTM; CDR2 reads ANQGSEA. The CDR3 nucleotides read TGCAGCGTTAGTTTCCCGGGAAATACGCAGTATTTT. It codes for CSVSFPGNTQYF.

Here the CDR3 reads CASLTAGGEQYF. The CDR3, as DNA: TGTGCCAGCCTTACTGCGGGCGGGGAGCAGTACTTC. The V and J genes are TRBV27 and TRBJ2-4, with D perhaps TRBD2 (6 bases). From germline, CDR1 is MNHEY and CDR2 SMNVEV (reference sequence). The CDR3 is made up of 12 amino acids. Trimming shortened V by 8 bases and J by 13 bases, and 18 bases separated the two germline ends.

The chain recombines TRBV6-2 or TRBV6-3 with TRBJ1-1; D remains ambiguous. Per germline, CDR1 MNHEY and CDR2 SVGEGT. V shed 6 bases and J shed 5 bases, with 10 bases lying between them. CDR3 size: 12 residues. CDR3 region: CASSHLETEAFF. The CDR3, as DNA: TGTGCCAGCAGCCATTTGGAGACTGAAGCTTTCTTT.

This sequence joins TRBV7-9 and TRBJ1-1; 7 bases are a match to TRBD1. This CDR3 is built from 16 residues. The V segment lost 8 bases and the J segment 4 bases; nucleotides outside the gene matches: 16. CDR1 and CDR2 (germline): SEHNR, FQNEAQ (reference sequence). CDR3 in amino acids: CASVNRGDSPGTEAFF. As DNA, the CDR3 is TGTGCCAGCGTTAACAGGGGTGACTCTCCCGGCACTGAAGCTTTCTTT.